One and the same sample provided the 13 T cell receptor beta chains below, sequenced in a study of blood T cell repertoires in COVID-19. Sequenced by immunoSEQ multiplex PCR; TCRdb stores in-frame clones only, minus some. The sample shows hundreds of thousands of clones, 75% to 90% of them seen only once. The sequenced sample was PBMCs or T cells enriched from blood (not recorded which). Every receptor here comes from a woman aged 40 to 55 who had recovered from COVID-19.

The V call is TRBV5-4, the J call TRBJ1-2; the D is unclear. V dropped 0 bases and J dropped 2 bases, with 5 bases sitting between them. In germline, CDR1 is SGHNT, CDR2 YYREEE (reference sequence). The CDR3 consists of 13 residues. The CDR3 coding sequence is TGTGCCAGCAGCTTGGCGGGGAACTATGGCTACACCTTC. Translation: CASSLAGNYGYTF.

The chain recombines TRBV7-2 with TRBJ2-5; TRBD2 aligns across 7 bases. There are 15 residues in the CDR3. Germline CDR1 reads SGHTA; CDR2 reads FQGNSA. The V and J ends lost 5 bases and 3 bases, in that order; junction bases with no gene match: 9. The CDR3 DNA sequence: TGTGCCAGCAGCCCCAGGGCTGGGAGGGAAGAGACCCAGTACTTC. It codes for CASSPRAGREETQYF.

As concerns this clone: The same CDR3 also results from other DNA sequences found in this sample. The rearrangement uses TRBV27 and TRBJ2-7; tentatively, D is TRBD2 (6 bases). The CDR3 is 13 amino acids. The V and J ends lost 2 bases and 2 bases respectively, with 7 bases between them. In germline, CDR1 is MNHEY, CDR2 SMNVEV (reference sequence). CDR3 loop: CASSLGGTYEQYF. The CDR3 nucleotides read TGTGCCAGCAGTTTAGGAGGGACCTACGAGCAGTACTTC.

The chain links TRBV25-1 to TRBJ2-4; TRBD2 matches 12 bases. The CDR3 sequence is 16 residues long. The ends lost 3 bases at V and 8 bases at J; junction bases unmatched: 8. Germline lookup yields CDR1 MGHDK and CDR2 SYGVNS. DNA for the CDR3: TGTGCCAGCAGTGATCCTAGCGGGGGGGCCTTGGACATTCAGTACTTC. As protein: CASSDPSGGALDIQYF.

V gene TRBV28 combines with J gene TRBJ2-1; possibly TRBD2 for D (5 bases). V shed 4 bases and J shed 4 bases, with 8 bases lying between them. The germline gives CDR1 MDHEN, CDR2 SYDVKM. The CDR3 length is 13 residues. The CDR3, as DNA: TGTGCCAGCAGTTCCCCGGGATACAATGAGCAGTTCTTC. Translated: CASSSPGYNEQFF.

This chain links TRBV19 with TRBJ1-1; D might be TRBD1 (5 bases). V lost 2 bases to trimming and J lost 4 bases, with 11 bases between them. The length of the CDR3 is 14 residues. Germline-derived CDR1 and CDR2 are LNHDA and SQIVND (reference sequence). The CDR3 loop reads CASSIRGGSTEAFF. The CDR3 DNA follows: TGTGCCAGTAGTATAAGGGGAGGGAGCACTGAAGCTTTCTTT.

The V and J genes are TRBV7-2 and TRBJ2-1; the match to TRBD2 covers 11 bases. The V gene end was trimmed by 5 bases and the J gene end by 7 bases; junction bases not matched to a gene: 4. Per germline, CDR1 SGHTA and CDR2 FQGNSA. The CDR3 extends over 14 amino acids. The chain's CDR3 is CASSPLAGVNEQFF. For the CDR3, the DNA is TGTGCCAGCAGCCCACTAGCGGGAGTGAATGAGCAGTTCTTC.

The chain employs TRBV15 and TRBJ2-5; TRBD2 matches at 10 bases. This CDR3 has 16 residues. V lost 2 bases and J lost 0; bases outside the gene matches: 3. CDR1 and CDR2 from the germline V gene are LNHNV and YYDKDF (reference sequence). The DNA of the CDR3 is TGTGCCACCAGCAGAAGGACTAGCGGCTACCAAGAGACCCAGTACTTC. Protein sequence: CATSRRTSGYQETQYF. Combining the CDR3 with reference TRBV15 and TRBJ2-5 gives the whole variable domain DAMVIQNPRYQVTQFGKPVTLSCSQTLNHNVMYWYQQKSSQAPKLLFHYYDKDFNNEADTPDNFQSRRPNTSFCFLDIRSPGLGDTAMYLCATSRRTSGYQETQYFGPGTRLLVL.

This rearrangement joins TRBV19 to TRBJ1-4; D is unresolved. The length of the CDR3 is 16 residues. Germline values: CDR1 LNHDA, CDR2 SQIVND (reference sequence). V dropped 1 base and J dropped 5 bases, with 14 bases sitting between them. The DNA for the CDR3 is TGTGCCAGTAGTATAGGGAGGAGGGCTGGAAATGAAAAACTGTTTTTT. This sequence encodes CASSIGRRAGNEKLFF.

The chain uses TRBV28 and TRBJ2-5, with 11 bases fitting TRBD2. Germline V gene lookup returns CDR1 MDHEN and CDR2 SYDVKM. CDR3 length: 15 amino acids. J was trimmed by 5 bases and V by 3 bases; bases with no gene match: 5. CDR3 loop: CASSFRGLAVETQYF. CDR3 DNA: TGTGCCAGCAGTTTTCGGGGACTAGCGGTGGAGACCCAGTACTTC. Looking up the rest from reference TRBV28 and TRBJ2-5 gives the full variable domain: DVKVTQSSRYLVKRTGEKVFLECVQDMDHENMFWYRQDPGLGLRLIYFSYDVKMKEKGDIPEGYSVSREKKERFSLILESASTNQTSMYLCASSFRGLAVETQYFGPGTRLLVL.

The CDR3 is CASSQDPKGLTYNEQFF. The CDR3 DNA reads as TGCGCCAGCAGCCAAGATCCTAAGGGACTAACCTACAATGAGCAGTTCTTC. V gene TRBV4-3 combines with J gene TRBJ2-1; 7 bases align to TRBD2. V lost 0 bases, J lost 2 bases, and 7 bases stayed unmatched. In germline, CDR1 is LGHNA, CDR2 YSLEER. The CDR3 runs 17 residues.

This chain uses TRBV24-1 with TRBJ1-6; no firm D call. The CDR3 is made up of 13 amino acids. V was clipped by 8 bases and J by 7 bases, with 11 bases between them. Germline lookup yields CDR1 KGHDR and CDR2 SFDVKD. CDR3 sequence (DNA): TGTGCCACCACTTCGGGGAGGAATTCACCCCTCCACTTT. Protein sequence: CATTSGRNSPLHF.

This chain connects TRBV7-2 to TRBJ2-3, with 7 positions matching TRBD2. The CDR3 runs 15 residues. The germline V gene encodes CDR1 SGHTA and CDR2 FQGNSA. V gave up 5 bases and J gave up 0 bases; unmatched junction bases: 5. CDR3 region: CASSISGDSTDTQYF. CDR3 DNA: TGTGCCAGCAGCATAAGCGGGGATAGCACAGATACGCAGTATTTT.